This entry concerns a single T cell receptor beta chain. Its cognate antigen is unknown. CD8+CD4-CCR7+CD45RA+ cells were sorted as naive CD8 T cells. This entry comes from a study of molecular identifiers for immune sequencing clone quantification. Looked up from germline, CDR1 is MNHEY and CDR2 is SMNVEV (reference sequence). V was clipped by 2 bases and J by 2 bases, with 16 bases between them. This CDR3 region has 18 residues. TCRdb reanalysed the PCR reads using MiXCR and keeps one entry per CDR3 protein. The sample contains around 94,000 distinct CDR3 sequences, under 40% of which appear only once. Study-wide findings and caveats: Whereas clones above 20 RNA copies held under 1% of naive-cell molecules, they held over 97% of effector molecules.

The chain employs TRBV27 and TRBJ2-6; D possibly matches TRBD1 or TRBD2 (5 bases each). Material: naive CD8+ T cells from blood, with Jurkat cell RNA spiked in. Specified subset: FACS-sorted CD8+CD4-CCR7+CD45RA+ naive T cells. The TCR sequence derives from a human donor in good health. Some libraries in this study had Jurkat cell RNA spiked in. The CDR3 DNA reads as TGTGCCAGCAGTTTAGACTGGGGGTTCGGCACTGGGGCCAACGTCCTGACTTTC. This encodes CASSLDWGFGTGANVLTF.